These 9 T cell receptor beta chains share one sample of origin, sequenced in a study of shared clonotypes between healthy human individuals. Repertoires were generated with immunoSEQ multiplex PCR, while TCRdb's copy carries only in-frame clones and drops some. The data show about 490,000 clones, with over 70% seen just once and about an eighth held by the top ten. The source material was PBMCs. These receptors were obtained from a woman between 40 and 55 years old in good health. Some clones in this sample may be carry-over from other donors' samples.

On this clone itself: A read error likely explains this, since a far larger clone differs by one base. The chain uses TRBV29-1 and TRBJ1-2; weak D call: TRBD1 (5 bases). This CDR3 is built from 14 residues. Germline lookup yields CDR1 SQVTM and CDR2 ANQGSEA. The CDR3 loop is CSVEGVGTNYGYIF. CDR3 coding DNA: TGCAGCGTTGAAGGCGTAGGGACGAACTATGGCTACATCTTC.

This clone occurred once. The chain is built from TRBV19 and TRBJ1-2; TRBD1 might be the D (5 bases). The CDR3 sequence is 14 residues long. V was shortened by 8 bases and J by 4 bases, with 17 bases between the two germline ends. Germline V CDR1 and CDR2: LNHDA, SQIVND (reference sequence). The CDR3 protein is CASAPYDRTYGYTF. CDR3 DNA sequence: TGTGCCAGTGCGCCCTATGACAGAACCTATGGCTACACCTTC.

The gene calls are TRBV28 and TRBJ1-4, with 8 bases aligning to TRBD1. J gave up 8 bases and V 6 bases, and 2 bases lay outside the gene matches. Germline V gene sequence: CDR1 MDHEN, CDR2 SYDVKM. The CDR3 is 12 residues long. CDR3 sequence reads: CASRGQGEKLFF. CDR3 coding DNA: TGTGCCAGCAGAGGACAGGGAGAAAAACTGTTTTTT.

The chain has TRBV5-1 and TRBJ2-1; possible D gene TRBD1, 6 bases. Trimming took 4 bases from V and 0 from J, leaving 11 bases between them. The CDR3 covers 15 residues. Germline V gene lookup returns CDR1 SGHRS and CDR2 YFSETQ. CDR3 DNA: TGCGCCAGCAGCGGGACACTTTCCTCCTACAATGAGCAGTTCTTC. Protein: CASSGTLSSYNEQFF. The variable domain in full, with the rest retrieved from reference TRBV5-1 and TRBJ2-1, is KAGVTQTPRYLIKTRGQQVTLSCSPISGHRSVSWYQQTPGQGLQFLFEYFSETQRNKGNFPGRFSGRQFSNSRSEMNVSTLELGDSALYLCASSGTLSSYNEQFFGPGTRLTVL.

The chain recombines TRBV9 with TRBJ2-1; D is possibly TRBD2 (5 bases). Germline CDR1 and CDR2: SGDLS and YYNGEE. V gave up 2 bases and J gave up 9 bases, with 15 bases separating them. The CDR3 is 14 amino acids. The CDR3 here is CASSVGSGEGEQFF. CDR3 DNA: TGTGCCAGCAGCGTTGGGTCCGGGGAAGGTGAGCAGTTCTTC.

The chain recombines TRBV7-9 with TRBJ2-4, with D possibly being TRBD1 (5 bases). The germline CDR1 and CDR2 sequences are SEHNR and FQNEAQ (reference sequence). The CDR3 is made up of 15 amino acids. The germline V and J ends were trimmed by 0 bases and 0 bases, with 6 bases remaining between them. The CDR3 sequence is CASSLAGVAKNIQYF. CDR3 DNA sequence: TGTGCCAGCAGCTTAGCAGGGGTAGCCAAAAACATTCAGTACTTC.

V and J are TRBV30 and TRBJ2-7; D is unresolved. This CDR3 is 11 amino acids long. Germline-derived CDR1 and CDR2 are GTSNPN and SVGIG (reference sequence). The V end lost 5 bases, the J end lost 3 bases, and 8 bases lay between the germline ends. The CDR3 DNA follows: TGTGCCTGGCGGCGGAGCTACGAGCAGTACTTC. Its protein product is CAWRRSYEQYF.

In the case of this clone: One end of the junction varies from germline; a read error may be responsible. Other nucleotide sequences in the sample specify the same CDR3. This chain connects TRBV4-2 to TRBJ2-7; the D gene could be TRBD1 or TRBD2 (5 bases each). Per germline, CDR1 LGHNA and CDR2 YNFKEQ. This CDR3 is 16 amino acids long. In nucleotides, the CDR3 is TGTGCCAGCAGCCAAGTTGAGTCAGGGAGCTCCTACGAGCAGTATTTC. It is translated as CASSQVESGSSYEQYF.

The genes are TRBV27 and TRBJ2-7, with a weak D call TRBD1 (6 bases). The CDR3 runs to 16 residues. Germline V gene sequence: CDR1 MNHEY, CDR2 SMNVEV (reference sequence). V dropped 5 bases and J dropped 0 bases, with 17 bases sitting between them. CDR3 bases: TGTGCCAGCAGTCCCGACAGGTCCTTTAGCTCCTACGAGCAGTACTTC. As protein: CASSPDRSFSSYEQYF.